These 28 T cell receptor beta chains were all obtained from the same sample, sequenced in a study of brain T cells in children with intractable seizures. TCRdb's copy holds only in-frame clones and misses some; the assay was immunoSEQ multiplex PCR. The table includes 340,000 or so clones, more than 85% detected once. Time point specified: blood from clinic visit 5 months post-surgery; TSC patient then seizure free. The sample was peripheral blood, taken around 5 months after surgery. The receptor set was obtained from a boy under two years old with tuberous sclerosis and intractable seizures.

This rearrangement joins TRBV15 to TRBJ2-7, with D possibly TRBD2 on 6 matching bases. This CDR3 spans 14 amino acids. Germline V gives CDR1 LNHNV, CDR2 YYDKDF (reference sequence). V was pared by 2 bases and J by 7 bases, with 15 bases between. CDR3 nucleotide sequence: TGTGCCACCAGCAGAAGCCGGGAGCTCGGTGAGCAGTACTTC. It codes for CATSRSRELGEQYF.

The V gene is TRBV27, the J gene TRBJ2-2; 10 nucleotides match TRBD1. Germline V gene lookup returns CDR1 MNHEY and CDR2 SMNVEV (reference sequence). Trimming cost V 5 bases and J 4 bases; bases outside gene matches: 7. The CDR3 extends over 16 amino acids. The CDR3 loop reads CASSPTGGDRTGELFF. The CDR3, as DNA: TGTGCCAGCAGTCCGACAGGGGGCGATCGCACCGGGGAGCTGTTTTTT.

The chain links TRBV6-6 to TRBJ2-7; TRBD2 matches 9 bases. Germline lookup yields CDR1 MNHNY and CDR2 SVGAGI (reference sequence). V shed 0 bases, J shed 3 bases, and the junction held 0 bases outside the gene matches. This CDR3 is 14 amino acids long. CDR3 region: CASSYSSGGYEQYF. CDR3 DNA sequence: TGTGCCAGCAGTTACTCTAGCGGGGGCTACGAGCAGTACTTC.

V and J are TRBV30 and TRBJ1-2; D unclear. V was shortened by 4 bases and J by 0 bases, with 9 bases between the two germline ends. The CDR3 contains 13 residues. From germline, CDR1 is GTSNPN and CDR2 SVGIG (reference sequence). The CDR3 DNA reads as TGTGCCTGGACTTCTGGGTCTAACTATGGCTACACCTTC. Translating gives CAWTSGSNYGYTF. The entire variable domain, with the rest obtained from reference TRBV30 and TRBJ1-2, is as follows: SQTIHQWPATLVQPVGSPLSLECTVEGTSNPNLYWYRQAAGRGLQLLFYSVGIGQISSEVPQNLSASRPQDRQFILSSKKLLLSDSGFYLCAWTSGSNYGYTFGSGTRLTVV.

The V gene is TRBV13, the J gene TRBJ1-1, with D perhaps matching TRBD1 (5 bases). The germline V and J ends were trimmed by 3 bases and 11 bases, with 19 bases remaining between them. The CDR3 runs 14 residues. In germline, CDR1 is PRHDT, CDR2 FYEKMQ (reference sequence). The CDR3 sequence: CASSLETGTGRAFF. CDR3 in DNA: TGTGCCAGCAGCTTGGAAACGGGTACGGGGCGGGCTTTCTTT.

The chain links TRBV28 to TRBJ1-5; D ambiguous. The V gene lost 6 bases and the J gene lost 5 bases, with 5 bases spanning the gap. The V gene's germline CDR1 is MDHEN and CDR2 SYDVKM. This CDR3 is built from 11 residues. DNA of the CDR3: TGTGCCAGCAGCTTGCATCAGCCCCAGCATTTT. Translation gives CASSLHQPQHF.

The genes are TRBV7-2 and TRBJ2-7; perhaps TRBD1 as D (5 bases). This CDR3 region has 15 residues. Germline V gene data show CDR1 as SGHTA and CDR2 as FQGNSA. Deletions cut 5 bases from V and 0 bases from J, with 14 bases between. The CDR3 loop reads CASSLYKRGSYEQYF. Written as DNA, the CDR3 is TGTGCCAGCAGCCTCTACAAAAGGGGCTCCTACGAGCAGTACTTC. Supplemented by reference TRBV7-2 and TRBJ2-7, the full variable domain reads GAGVSQSPSNKVTEKGKDVELRCDPISGHTALYWYRQSLGQGLEFLIYFQGNSAPDKSGLPSDRFSAERTGGSVSTLTIQRTQQEDSAVYLCASSLYKRGSYEQYFGPGTRLTVT.

A single count supports this clone. The chain couples TRBV19 to TRBJ1-1; D gene unclear. Germline-derived CDR1 and CDR2 are LNHDA and SQIVND (reference sequence). This CDR3 spans 14 amino acids. V lost 5 bases and J lost 7, with 17 bases in between. CDR3: CASSPQADLSEAFF. The CDR3 DNA reads TGTGCCAGTAGTCCCCAGGCCGACCTGAGTGAAGCTTTCTTT. The complete variable domain, with remaining parts taken from reference TRBV19 and TRBJ1-1, reads DGGITQSPKYLFRKEGQNVTLSCEQNLNHDAMYWYRQDPGQGLRLIYYSQIVNDFQKGDIAEGYSVSREKKESFPLTVTSAQKNPTAFYLCASSPQADLSEAFFGQGTRLTVV.

The chain employs TRBV7-9 and TRBJ1-2; no firm D call. V dropped 1 base and J dropped 7 bases, with 13 bases sitting between them. The germline gives CDR1 SEHNR, CDR2 FQNEAQ (reference sequence). The CDR3 is 14 amino acids. CDR3: CASSLDKGLGGYTF. The CDR3 nucleotides are TGTGCCAGCAGCTTAGATAAGGGCTTGGGTGGCTACACCTTC. Using reference TRBV7-9 and TRBJ1-2 for the parts outside the CDR3, the full variable domain is DTGVSQNPRHKITKRGQNVTFRCDPISEHNRLYWYRQTLGQGPEFLTYFQNEAQLEKSRLLSDRFSAERPKGSFSTLEIQRTEQGDSAMYLCASSLDKGLGGYTFGSGTRLTVV.

The chain has TRBV6-5 and TRBJ1-2; no firm D call. This CDR3 has 12 amino acids. In germline, CDR1 is MNHEY, CDR2 SVGAGI. Between the trimmed V and J ends, which lost 10 bases and 8 bases, there was a span of 17 bases. CDR3 coding DNA: TGTGCCACCCACCGCGAAGGAGACGGCTACACCTTC. Its protein is CATHREGDGYTF.

The chain carries TRBV29-1 and TRBJ1-2, with D perhaps TRBD1 (6 bases). V was clipped by 0 bases and J by 4 bases, with 6 bases between them. CDR1 is SQVTM and CDR2 is ANQGSEA in the germline V gene. The CDR3 length is 12 residues. The CDR3 loop reads CSVEEGAYGYTF. The CDR3, as DNA: TGCAGCGTTGAAGAGGGGGCCTATGGCTACACCTTC.

This chain connects TRBV10-3 to TRBJ2-3; D remains ambiguous. Germline CDR1 is ENHRY and CDR2 is SYGVKD. The CDR3 extends over 15 amino acids. The V end was cut by 10 bases, the J end by 3 bases, with 20 bases between. In nucleotides, the CDR3 is TGTGCCAGCTGGGCCGAGGCGTTGGGGACAGATACGCAGTATTTT. The encoded protein is CASWAEALGTDTQYF.

V is TRBV11-3 and J is TRBJ2-7; TRBD1 might be the D (6 bases). This CDR3 has 16 amino acids. Trimming removed 0 bases from V and 0 bases from J, with 12 bases in between. The germline V gene has CDR1 SGHNT and CDR2 YENEEA. For the CDR3, the DNA is TGTGCCAGCAGCTTAGAGGGGGCTGTCAGCTCCTACGAGCAGTACTTC. This translates into CASSLEGAVSSYEQYF.

V usage is TRBV9 and J usage is TRBJ1-4; 8 positions match TRBD1. This CDR3 has 15 residues. V shed 4 bases, J shed 7 bases, and the junction held 9 bases outside the gene matches. Germline V gene lookup returns CDR1 SGDLS and CDR2 YYNGEE. CDR3 region: CASSPHLTGVEKLFF. The CDR3 bases are TGTGCCAGCAGCCCCCATCTGACAGGGGTTGAAAAACTGTTTTTT.

This rearrangement joins TRBV19 to TRBJ1-1; no firm D call. Germline CDR1 and CDR2: LNHDA and SQIVND (reference sequence). Trimming pared 1 base from V and 5 bases from J, leaving 8 bases between. The CDR3 runs 13 residues. CDR3 DNA sequence: TGTGCCAGTAGTATAGGGAGGGATACTGAAGCTTTCTTT. Protein sequence: CASSIGRDTEAFF.

The chain is built from TRBV2 and TRBJ2-3; D could derive from TRBD1 or TRBD2 (5 bases each). Trimming stripped 4 bases from V and 5 bases from J, with 10 bases between. The CDR3 is made up of 13 amino acids. Germline lookup yields CDR1 SNHLY and CDR2 FYNNEI. The CDR3 region is CASSGDGEDTQYF. CDR3 DNA sequence: TGTGCCAGCAGTGGGGACGGAGAAGATACGCAGTATTTT.

V gene TRBV2 combines with J gene TRBJ2-3; the match to TRBD2 covers 11 bases. The CDR3 contains 16 residues. CDR1 is SNHLY and CDR2 is FYNNEI in the germline V gene. V lost 7 bases to trimming and J lost 2 bases; unmatched junction nucleotides: 8. The CDR3 coding sequence is TGTGCCAGCACCCGCCTAGCGGGAGGATTCACAGATACGCAGTATTTT. It translates to CASTRLAGGFTDTQYF.

The V and J genes are TRBV24-1 and TRBJ1-2; tentative D call: TRBD1 (6 bases). V gave up 0 bases and J gave up 0 bases, with 16 bases separating them. Germline CDR1 KGHDR, CDR2 SFDVKD. The CDR3 consists of 18 residues. CDR3 region: CATSDLTTGISANYGYTF. In DNA form, the CDR3 reads TGTGCCACCAGTGATTTGACCACAGGGATCTCAGCTAACTATGGCTACACCTTC.

J is TRBJ2-6 and V is TRBV29-1, with a weak D call TRBD2 (7 bases). Trimming shortened V by 4 bases and J by 0 bases, and 10 bases separated the two germline ends. Germline values: CDR1 SQVTM, CDR2 ANQGSEA. This CDR3 spans 15 amino acids. The CDR3 sequence: CSVGGGSSGANVLTF. The CDR3 DNA reads TGCAGCGTTGGGGGGGGCTCCTCTGGGGCCAACGTCCTGACTTTC.

The genes are TRBV19 and TRBJ2-1; D is unclear. Trimming pared 1 base from V and 1 base from J, leaving 8 bases between. The V gene's germline CDR1 is LNHDA and CDR2 SQIVND (reference sequence). The CDR3 spans 15 residues. CDR3 nucleotides: TGTGCCAGTAGTATAGTTCCCTGGTCCTACAATGAGCAGTTCTTC. Protein sequence: CASSIVPWSYNEQFF.

This clone was observed once. The chain employs TRBV12-3 or TRBV12-4 and TRBJ2-1; D ambiguous. Trimming removed 4 bases at V and 1 base at J, with 2 bases between. CDR3 length: 12 amino acids. The CDR3 reads CASSWSYNEQFF. DNA of the CDR3: TGTGCCAGCAGTTGGTCCTACAATGAGCAGTTCTTC.

The J gene is TRBJ2-2, the V gene TRBV5-1, with 7 bases matching TRBD1. CDR3 length: 18 amino acids. Germline values: CDR1 SGHRS, CDR2 YFSETQ. V gave up 3 bases and J gave up 0 bases; unmatched junction bases: 11. The CDR3 loop reads CASSWGSGGNANTGELFF. DNA for the CDR3: TGCGCCAGCAGCTGGGGTTCAGGGGGAAACGCGAACACCGGGGAGCTGTTTTTT.

The rearrangement joins TRBV28 to TRBJ1-3; D is perhaps TRBD1 (5 bases). CDR3 size: 15 residues. In germline, CDR1 is MDHEN, CDR2 SYDVKM. V lost 9 bases, J lost 8 bases, and 23 bases lay in between. The CDR3 region is CASRGSWGSFYTIYF. CDR3 nucleotides: TGTGCCAGTAGGGGTTCGTGGGGGAGTTTCTACACCATATATTTT.

The chain is built from TRBV28 and TRBJ1-3; TRBD1 matches 8 bases. CDR1 and CDR2 (germline): MDHEN, SYDVKM. The CDR3 is made up of 16 amino acids. The J segment lost 0 bases and the V segment lost 6 bases, leaving 7 bases of the junction unmatched. CDR3 bases: TGTGCCAGCAGACGGACAGGGACAGACTCTGGAAACACCATATATTTT. Amino acids: CASRRTGTDSGNTIYF.

The chain recombines TRBV29-1 with TRBJ1-1; 7 nucleotides line up with TRBD1. Germline lookup yields CDR1 SQVTM and CDR2 ANQGSEA. J was trimmed by 5 bases and V by 7 bases; bases with no gene match: 13. This CDR3 has 14 residues. The CDR3 region is CSAKQQGSGTEAFF. The CDR3 coding sequence is TGCAGCGCTAAACAACAGGGGTCGGGGACTGAAGCTTTCTTT.

J is TRBJ1-4 and V is TRBV27; D call uncertain. The CDR3 is 14 residues long. V was pared by 0 bases and J by 3 bases, with 5 bases between. Germline V gives CDR1 MNHEY, CDR2 SMNVEV (reference sequence). CDR3 in DNA: TGTGCCAGCAGTTTATCCCTCCCTAATGAAAAACTGTTTTTT. Amino acid sequence: CASSLSLPNEKLFF. Drawing the rest from reference TRBV27 and TRBJ1-4, the complete variable domain is EAQVTQNPRYLITVTGKKLTVTCSQNMNHEYMSWYRQDPGLGLRQIYYSMNVEVTDKGDVPEGYKVSRKEKRNFPLILESPSPNQTSLYFCASSLSLPNEKLFFGSGTQLSVL.

V gene TRBV4-1 combines with J gene TRBJ2-7; the match to TRBD2 covers 10 bases. Trimming removed 5 bases from V and 1 base from J; junction bases left unmatched: 8. The CDR3 contains 16 residues. Germline-derived CDR1 and CDR2 are MGHRA and YSYEKL. This chain's CDR3 is CASSSREREGSYEQYF. The DNA of the CDR3 is TGCGCCAGCAGCTCCCGAGAGCGGGAGGGATCCTACGAGCAGTACTTC.

The CDR3 spells CASSQVPGVGNTIYF. CDR3 nucleotides: TGTGCCAGCAGCCAAGTGCCGGGCGTAGGAAACACCATATATTTT. The rearrangement links TRBV4-2 to TRBJ1-3; D gene ambiguous. The CDR3 sequence is 15 residues long. CDR1 LGHNA and CDR2 YNFKEQ come from the germline V gene. The ends were cut back, 1 base at V and 4 bases at J, with 11 bases in the middle.